This T cell receptor beta chain was sequenced during a study of blood T cell repertoires in COVID-19. As for the study in general: The samples span acute and convalescent COVID-19 from the United States, Italy and Spain.

In the original workflow: How many nucleated cells were present was estimated from reference gene primer amplification. TCRdb's table, derived via immunoSEQ multiplex PCR, lists solely in-frame clones and lacks some. V and J calls and clone size are those listed in that table; D and trimming were worked out from the DNA. The sample carries 150,000 to 200,000 clones, approximately 82% recorded once. The TCR originated in a woman in her 70s who had recovered from COVID-19. Sequences were obtained from peripheral blood.

In DNA, the CDR3 is TGTGCCAGCAGCCCGGCGGCTGACAATGAGCAGTTCTTC. Translation gives CASSPAADNEQFF. The V call is TRBV7-3, the J call TRBJ2-1; D call uncertain. Per the germline V gene, CDR1 is SGHTA and CDR2 is FQGTGA. The CDR3 totals 13 residues. V was pared by 5 bases and J by 5 bases, with 10 bases between.